This T cell receptor beta chain came from a study of blood T cell repertoires in COVID-19. On the study more broadly: Material from acute and convalescent COVID-19 was sourced from the United States, Italy and Spain.

In the authors' methods: Amplification of reference gene primers was used by the study to estimate nucleated cell counts. Assay: immunoSEQ multiplex PCR; the TCRdb copy retains only in-frame clones and omits some. Clone size and the V and J calls come from that table; the DNA yielded D and trimming. This sample yields 200,000 to 300,000 clones, of which about 89% are seen a single time; less than 1.6% belongs to the top ten. CDR3 length: 14 amino acids. The junction had 7 bases not matched to a gene; V was cut back by 0 bases and J by 8 bases. Germline assignment: CDR1 SGHNT and CDR2 YYREEE (reference sequence).

The receptor was isolated from a woman in her 40s who had recovered from COVID-19. The gene calls are TRBV5-4 and TRBJ1-2; 7 bases map to TRBD1. Sequencing was carried out using peripheral blood. CDR3 coding DNA: TGTGCCAGCAGCTTGGTCGTAGGGGGCAGAGGCTACACCTTC. Its protein is CASSLVVGGRGYTF.